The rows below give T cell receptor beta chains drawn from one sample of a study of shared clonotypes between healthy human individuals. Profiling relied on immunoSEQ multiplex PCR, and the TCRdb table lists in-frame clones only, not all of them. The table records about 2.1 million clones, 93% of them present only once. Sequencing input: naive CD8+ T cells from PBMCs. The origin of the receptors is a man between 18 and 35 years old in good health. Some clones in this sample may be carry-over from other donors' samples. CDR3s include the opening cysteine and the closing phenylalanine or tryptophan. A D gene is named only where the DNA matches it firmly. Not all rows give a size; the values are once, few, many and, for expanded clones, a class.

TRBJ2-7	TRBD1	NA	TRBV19	CASTATGGDYEQYF	TGTGCCAGTACCGCTACAGGGGGCGACTACGAGCAGTACTTC
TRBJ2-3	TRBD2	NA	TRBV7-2	CASSAGGVGLHTDTQYF	TGTGCCAGCAGCGCCGGGGGGGTAGGGCTACACACAGATACGCAGTATTTT
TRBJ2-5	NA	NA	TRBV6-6	CASSFLWERAQETQYF	TGTGCCAGCAGTTTTCTTTGGGAGCGCGCCCAAGAGACCCAGTACTTC
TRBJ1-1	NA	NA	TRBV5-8	CASRNTRNTEAFF	TGTGCCAGCAGAAATACACGGAACACTGAAGCTTTCTTT
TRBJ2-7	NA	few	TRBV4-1	CASSQGHSYEQYF	TGCGCCAGCAGCCAAGGACACTCCTACGAGCAGTACTTC
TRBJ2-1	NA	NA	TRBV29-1	CSVRGESYNEQFF	TGCAGCGTTCGGGGAGAGTCCTACAATGAGCAGTTCTTC
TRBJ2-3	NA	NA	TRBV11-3	CASSRFGTRTDTQYF	TGTGCCAGCAGCCGCTTCGGGACGCGCACAGATACGCAGTATTTT
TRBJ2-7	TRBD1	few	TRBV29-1	CSAERDRPYEQYF	TGCAGCGCCGAGAGGGACAGACCCTACGAGCAGTACTTC
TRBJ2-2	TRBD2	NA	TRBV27	CASSSLGLVSTGELFF	TGTGCCAGCAGTTCCCTCGGACTAGTTAGCACCGGGGAGCTGTTTTTT
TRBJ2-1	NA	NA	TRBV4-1	CASSQDRGSYNEQFF	TGCGCCAGCAGCCAAGATCGCGGATCCTACAATGAGCAGTTCTTC
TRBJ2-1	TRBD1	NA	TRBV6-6	CASSSADRYNEQFF	TGTGCCAGCAGTTCAGCGGACAGGTACAATGAGCAGTTCTTC
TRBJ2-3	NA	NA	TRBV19	CASSRFRAYSTDTQYF	TGTGCCAGTAGTCGGTTCAGGGCCTATAGCACAGATACGCAGTATTTT
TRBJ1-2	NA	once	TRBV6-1	CALGLLYGYTF	TGTGCCTTAGGCCTTCTCTATGGCTACACCTTC
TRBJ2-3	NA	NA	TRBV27	CASRETGLRTDTQYF	TGTGCCAGCAGGGAAACAGGGTTGCGCACAGATACGCAGTATTTT
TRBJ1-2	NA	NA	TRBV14	CASSQVRTEPYYGYTF	TGTGCCAGCAGCCAAGTGCGGACGGAACCCTACTATGGCTACACCTTC
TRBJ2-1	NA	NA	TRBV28	CASRDRSSYNEQFF	TGTGCCAGCAGGGACCGGAGCTCCTACAATGAGCAGTTCTTC
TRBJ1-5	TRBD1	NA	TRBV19	CASTWTGLYSNQPQHF	TGTGCCAGTACGTGGACAGGGCTGTATAGCAATCAGCCCCAGCATTTT
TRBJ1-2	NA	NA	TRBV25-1	CASSGLEGANYGYTF	TGTGCCAGCAGTGGCCTAGAGGGGGCTAACTATGGCTACACCTTC
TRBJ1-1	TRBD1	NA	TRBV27	CASSLDRMNTEAFF	TGTGCCAGCAGTCTGGACAGGATGAACACTGAAGCTTTCTTT
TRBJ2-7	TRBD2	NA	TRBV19	CASSIRDSSSGRYEQYF	TGTGCCAGTAGTATTCGGGACAGTTCTAGCGGGAGATACGAGCAGTACTTC
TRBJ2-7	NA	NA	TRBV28	CASSWVGASYEQYF	TGTGCCAGCAGTTGGGTAGGAGCATCCTACGAGCAGTACTTC
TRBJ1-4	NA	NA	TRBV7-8	CASSYDPRRIGPNEKLFF	TGTGCCAGCAGCTATGATCCCAGGCGAATAGGTCCGAATGAAAAACTGTTTTTT
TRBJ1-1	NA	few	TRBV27	CASIGTEAFF	TGTGCCAGCATTGGGACTGAAGCTTTCTTT
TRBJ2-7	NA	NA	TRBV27	CASSGGYEQYF	TGTGCCAGCAGTGGAGGCTACGAGCAGTACTTC
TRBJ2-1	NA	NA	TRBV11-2	CASRSLRNLAEHSYNEQFF	TGTGCCAGCAGGAGTCTCCGGAACTTAGCGGAACACTCCTACAATGAGCAGTTCTTC
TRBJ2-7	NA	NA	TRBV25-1	CASSELASYEQYF	TGTGCCAGCAGTGAGCTAGCCTCCTACGAGCAGTACTTC
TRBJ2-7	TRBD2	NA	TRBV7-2	CASSLISGSSYEQYF	TGTGCCAGCAGCTTGATTAGCGGGAGCTCCTACGAGCAGTACTTC
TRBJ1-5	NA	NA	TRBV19	CASSPWTVSNQPQHF	TGTGCCAGTAGTCCCTGGACGGTGAGCAATCAGCCCCAGCATTTT
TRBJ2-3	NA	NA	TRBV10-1	CASIKDGTDTQYF	TGCGCCAGTATAAAAGACGGAACAGATACGCAGTATTTT
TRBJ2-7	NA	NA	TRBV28	CASSLGAEQYF	TGTGCCAGCAGTTTGGGGGCCGAGCAGTACTTC